Listed here are 19 T cell receptor beta chains from one sample, sequenced in a study of identical twins. MiXCR, run by TCRdb on the 5' RACE reads, gives a single entry per CDR3 protein. This sample has more than 400,000 distinct CDR3 sequences; roughly 15% occur once, and the top ten carry 0.44%. The data were also submitted as part of a second study, on yellow fever vaccine responses in identical twins.

Input material: CD4+ T cells sorted from blood. The receptor set was obtained from a young woman in good health.

The chain combines TRBV5-1 with TRBJ2-1; TRBD2 agrees at 12 bases. The ends lost 4 bases at V and 12 bases at J; junction bases unmatched: 17. CDR3 size: 17 residues. The germline V gene encodes CDR1 SGHRS and CDR2 YFSETQ. CDR3 amino acids: CASSPDGMGLAGEGQFF. The CDR3 nucleotides read TGCGCCAGCAGCCCCGATGGGATGGGACTAGCGGGCGAGGGGCAGTTCTTC.

The chain recombines TRBV20-1 with TRBJ1-4; D unresolved. Trimming took off 3 bases at V and 0 bases at J, with 11 bases between the two ends. This CDR3 has 15 residues. CDR1 is DFQATT and CDR2 is SNEGSKA in the germline V gene (reference sequence). CDR3 in amino acids: CSARVLATTNEKLFF. The CDR3 nucleotides are TGCAGTGCTAGGGTGCTAGCTACAACTAATGAAAAACTGTTTTTT.

This chain joins TRBV12-3 or TRBV12-4 and TRBJ1-4, with unresolved D. Trimming left V 0 bases short and J 0 bases short, with 8 bases between. The CDR3 consists of 16 residues. The DNA for the CDR3 is TGTGCCAGCAGTTTAGCCCCGGTTGCAACTAATGAAAAACTGTTTTTT. The encoded protein is CASSLAPVATNEKLFF.

A few counts support this clonotype. This chain uses TRBV29-1 with TRBJ2-7, with unresolved D. From germline, CDR1 is SQVTM and CDR2 ANQGSEA. Trimming left V 5 bases short and J 2 bases short, with 7 bases between. The CDR3 has 11 residues. The CDR3 DNA follows: TGCAGCGTTAGCGCAACCTACGAGCAGTACTTC. The encoded protein is CSVSATYEQYF.

The chain links TRBV15 to TRBJ2-5; tentatively, D is TRBD2 (6 bases). Germline CDR1 is LNHNV and CDR2 is YYDKDF (reference sequence). The CDR3 spans 13 residues. Trimming removed 1 base from V and 5 bases from J, with 8 bases in between. CDR3 sequence (DNA): TGTGCCACCAGCAGAGGGGAGGCGGAGACCCAGTACTTC. Amino acid sequence: CATSRGEAETQYF.

This clonotype appeared a few times. The chain links TRBV5-1 to TRBJ1-1; D might be TRBD1 (6 bases). This CDR3 has 12 amino acids. Trimming shortened V by 4 bases and J by 11 bases, and 15 bases separated the two germline ends. The germline CDR1 and CDR2 sequences are SGHRS and YFSETQ. The CDR3 is CASSRPGTKAFF. DNA of the CDR3: TGCGCCAGCAGCCGGCCCGGGACAAAGGCTTTCTTT.

The CDR3 spells CASSLFGQGASTEAFF. DNA for the CDR3: TGCGCCAGCAGCTTGTTCGGACAGGGGGCGAGCACTGAAGCTTTCTTT. The rearrangement links TRBV5-1 to TRBJ1-1, with 11 bases matching TRBD1. Trimming took 1 base from V and 4 from J; bases not matched to a gene: 6. CDR3 size: 16 residues. Germline V lookup: CDR1 SGHRS, CDR2 YFSETQ.

There are a few counts of this clonotype. V usage is TRBV7-3 and J usage is TRBJ2-1; D is uncertain. Germline assignment: CDR1 SGHTA and CDR2 FQGTGA. Trimming cost V 6 bases and J 6 bases, with 15 bases left between them. This CDR3 region has 14 residues. The CDR3 DNA is TGTGCCAGCAGTTCCCGGGCCCCACCCAATGAGCAGTTCTTC. Translation gives CASSSRAPPNEQFF.

The rearrangement links TRBV15 to TRBJ1-2; tentatively, D is TRBD1 (6 bases). The CDR3 extends over 18 amino acids. V shed 1 base and J shed 3 bases, with 21 bases lying between them. Per the germline V gene, CDR1 is LNHNV and CDR2 is YYDKDF (reference sequence). In DNA form, the CDR3 reads TGTGCCACCAGCAGAGTACTGGCACTTCGGGGGCAAGACTATGGCTACACCTTC. This codes for CATSRVLALRGQDYGYTF.

CDR3 nucleotides: TGTGCCAGCAGCCCCGGGCATGGTAATGAAAAACTGTTTTTT. It encodes CASSPGHGNEKLFF. J is TRBJ1-4 and V is TRBV6-1; D ambiguous. In germline, CDR1 is MNHNS, CDR2 SASEGT. V was shortened by 6 bases and J by 4 bases, with 12 bases between the two germline ends. The CDR3 loop spans 14 amino acids.

V usage is TRBV5-1 and J usage is TRBJ2-3; maybe TRBD2 (5 bases). Germline CDR1 is SGHRS and CDR2 is YFSETQ. The CDR3 extends over 14 amino acids. With 4 bases removed from V and 4 bases from J, the gap between germline ends came to 13 bases. The CDR3 here is CASSQRVTSDTQYF. CDR3 sequence (DNA): TGCGCCAGCAGCCAGAGGGTCACGTCAGATACGCAGTATTTT.

The chain carries TRBV28 and TRBJ2-5; D may correspond to TRBD1 or TRBD2 (6 bases each). This CDR3 has 15 amino acids. V was trimmed by 5 bases and J by 6 bases, leaving 19 bases between them. From germline, CDR1 is MDHEN and CDR2 SYDVKM. The CDR3 DNA is TGTGCCAGCAGTCGAGGGCCGGGGGCGGTAAAGACCCAGTACTTC. This translates into CASSRGPGAVKTQYF. The variable domain in full, with the rest retrieved from reference TRBV28 and TRBJ2-5, is DVKVTQSSRYLVKRTGEKVFLECVQDMDHENMFWYRQDPGLGLRLIYFSYDVKMKEKGDIPEGYSVSREKKERFSLILESASTNQTSMYLCASSRGPGAVKTQYFGPGTRLLVL.

The table lists this clonotype with many counts. The chain uses TRBV5-1 and TRBJ2-2; maybe TRBD1 (6 bases). In germline, CDR1 is SGHRS, CDR2 YFSETQ. This CDR3 is 15 amino acids long. V dropped 1 base and J dropped 0 bases, with 7 bases sitting between them. CDR3 residues: CASSLRQANTGELFF. Written as DNA, the CDR3 is TGCGCCAGCAGCTTGAGACAGGCGAACACCGGGGAGCTGTTTTTT.

The V call is TRBV5-6, the J call TRBJ1-1; D is possibly TRBD1 (6 bases). Between the trimmed V and J ends, which lost 2 bases and 2 bases, there was a span of 10 bases. The germline gives CDR1 SGHDT, CDR2 YYEEEE. There are 14 residues in the CDR3. The CDR3 coding sequence is TGTGCCAGCAGCTTAAAGGGGGGCAACACTGAAGCTTTCTTT. This gives the protein CASSLKGGNTEAFF.

In its sample, this clonotype was seen many times. The rearrangement joins TRBV29-1 to TRBJ2-2, with a tentative D call TRBD2 (5 bases). V was trimmed by 4 bases and J by 0 bases, leaving 9 bases between them. This CDR3 is 14 amino acids long. Germline CDR1 and CDR2: SQVTM and ANQGSEA. The CDR3: CSVARGSNTGELFF. The CDR3 nucleotides read TGCAGCGTTGCCCGCGGGTCGAACACCGGGGAGCTGTTTTTT.

This sequence joins TRBV10-3 and TRBJ2-5, with TRBD2 matching 14 bases. J lost 4 bases, V lost 4 bases, and 5 bases had no gene match. This CDR3 spans 16 amino acids. In germline, CDR1 is ENHRY, CDR2 SYGVKD. The CDR3 bases are TGTGCCATCAGTGGACTAGCGGGAGGGCCGGGAGAGACCCAGTACTTC. As protein: CAISGLAGGPGETQYF.

The CDR3, as DNA: TGTGCCAGCAGTTTACTTGGACAGGGCGGGTACGAGCAGTACTTC. Protein: CASSLLGQGGYEQYF. The chain has TRBV27 and TRBJ2-7; TRBD1 aligns across 8 bases. The CDR3 has 15 amino acids. The V and J ends lost 2 bases and 4 bases, in that order; junction bases with no gene match: 7. The germline CDR1 and CDR2 sequences are MNHEY and SMNVEV (reference sequence).

A few counts support this clonotype. V usage is TRBV2 and J usage is TRBJ1-1, with D hard to call. In germline, CDR1 is SNHLY, CDR2 FYNNEI. Deletions cut 3 bases from V and 1 base from J, with 12 bases between. CDR3 size: 15 residues. The CDR3 loop is CASSDPGQKNTEAFF. DNA for the CDR3: TGTGCCAGCAGTGACCCGGGTCAAAAGAACACTGAAGCTTTCTTT.

This chain joins TRBV10-3 and TRBJ2-5; 7 bases line up with TRBD2. Unmatched junction bases numbered 4, after V lost 4 bases and J lost 5 bases. The CDR3 has 13 residues. Germline V CDR1 and CDR2: ENHRY, SYGVKD. The CDR3 coding sequence is TGTGCCATCAGTGCGACTAGCAGGGAGACCCAGTACTTC. It encodes CAISATSRETQYF.